This record covers a single T cell receptor (beta chain). No antigen is known for it. Looked up from germline, CDR1 is DFQATT and CDR2 is SNEGSKA (reference sequence). Trimming removed 2 bases from V and 5 bases from J; junction bases left unmatched: 12. CDR3 size: 17 residues. Cells stained for CD3, CD4, CD8, CD45RA, CD27 and viability were sorted into four CD45RA/CD27 subsets. This record belongs to a study of naive and memory T cell subsets. General study findings and limits: Clonotypes here are unpaired alpha or beta chain sequences.

An equimolar mix of two oligonucleotides served as the beta constant-region primer for TRBC1 and TRBC2. Ligated cDNA was amplified by four rounds of PCR with nested alpha and beta constant-region primers and SP2. MiXCR, applied by TCRdb to the UMI-ligation and nested PCR reads, yields one record per CDR3 protein. Of 30,000 to 40,000 distinct CDR3 sequences listed, 18% were seen once; the top ten hold approximately 3.6%. Sequences were obtained from effector memory CD4+ T cells from blood. As to subset: effector memory, CD45RA- CD27-. This TCR came from a human donor in good health. This sequence joins TRBV20-1 and TRBJ2-2, with 9 positions matching TRBD2. The CDR3 DNA sequence: TGCAGTGCTAGAAGGAGGGGTAGCGGGAGAATTACCGGGGAGCTGTTTTTT. Translation: CSARRRGSGRITGELFF.